The 24 T cell receptor beta chains in this list originate from one sample, sequenced in a study of CD8+ T cells in alopecia areata. Extracted RNA was reverse transcribed into cDNA, the sequencing template. This table comes from immunoSEQ multiplex PCR, and its TCRdb copy is limited to in-frame clones, with some not included. The sample yields about 210,000 clones, around two fifths seen once. The treatment: oral pan-JAK inhibitor, 5-10 mg twice daily. Sequencing was performed on CD4+ T cells sorted from blood, taken at approximately week 37, from a patient treated with tofacitinib. The origin of the receptors is a human donor with alopecia areata.

V usage is TRBV29-1 and J usage is TRBJ2-3; D might be TRBD2 (5 bases). V lost 0 bases to trimming and J lost 1 base, with 14 bases between them. CDR1 SQVTM and CDR2 ANQGSEA come from the germline V gene. The CDR3 covers 16 residues. CDR3 in amino acids: CSVEDIRSGGTDTQYF. The CDR3 nucleotides are TGCAGCGTTGAAGATATCCGCAGCGGAGGCACAGATACGCAGTATTTT.

The J gene is TRBJ2-1, the V gene TRBV29-1, with 7 nucleotides matching TRBD2. V dropped 7 bases and J dropped 2; count of bases not matched to a gene: 5. In germline, CDR1 is SQVTM, CDR2 ANQGSEA. The CDR3 loop spans 13 amino acids. Here the CDR3 reads CSGLAGTYNEQFF. The CDR3 region has the DNA TGCAGCGGACTAGCCGGAACCTACAATGAGCAGTTCTTC.

The chain couples TRBV14 to TRBJ2-7; D call uncertain. V lost 4 bases to trimming and J lost 5 bases, with 15 bases between them. The CDR3 sequence is 14 residues long. Germline CDR1 reads SGHDN; CDR2 reads FVKESK. CDR3 nucleotides: TGTGCCAGCAGCCCCGTGGGTAAGGTAAACGAGCAGTACTTC. It translates to CASSPVGKVNEQYF.

There are a few counts of this clone. The junction shows a germline mismatch at one end, possibly a read error. This rearrangement joins TRBV11-2 to TRBJ1-2; the D gene is possibly TRBD1 (5 bases). The V gene's germline CDR1 is SGHAT and CDR2 FQNNGV. The CDR3 is 11 amino acids. The CDR3 region has the DNA TGTGCCAGCAGCTTCACAAAGGACACACATTTC. Amino acid sequence: CASSFTKDTHF.

The table lists this clone with a few counts. CDR3 protein: CSVVGYWKRDLGEQFF. CDR3 DNA: TGCAGCGTTGTTGGATATTGGAAGCGGGATCTAGGTGAGCAGTTCTTC. The chain employs TRBV29-1 and TRBJ2-1; TRBD2 aligns across 7 bases. Germline loops: CDR1 SQVTM, CDR2 ANQGSEA. The V segment lost 4 bases and the J segment 9 bases; nucleotides outside the gene matches: 18. This CDR3 spans 16 amino acids.

The chain has TRBV4-3 and TRBJ2-2; TRBD2 matches at 8 bases. CDR1 and CDR2 (germline): LGHNA, YSLEER. The CDR3 runs 18 residues. Germline trimming cut 3 bases from V and 4 bases from J; bases unmatched to any gene: 13. The CDR3 DNA follows: TGCGCCAGCAGCCAGAGGTCCAGCGGGAGTATTGGCACCGGGGAGCTGTTTTTT. Its translation: CASSQRSSGSIGTGELFF.

This clone appeared many times. This rearrangement joins TRBV2 to TRBJ2-3; a weak D match, TRBD2 (5 bases). V was shortened by 7 bases and J by 0 bases, with 17 bases between the two germline ends. This CDR3 comprises 16 residues. Germline V gene sequence: CDR1 SNHLY, CDR2 FYNNEI. CDR3 sequence (DNA): TGTGCCAGCAAGGACTGGGTGCGGGCAAGCACAGATACGCAGTATTTT. It yields the protein CASKDWVRASTDTQYF. Full variable domain (outside the CDR3, taken from reference TRBV2 and TRBJ2-3): EPEVTQTPSHQVTQMGQEVILRCVPISNHLYFYWYRQILGQKVEFLVSFYNNEISEKSEIFDDQFSVERPDGSNFTLKIRSTKLEDSAMYFCASKDWVRASTDTQYFGPGTRLTVL.

The chain has TRBV19 and TRBJ2-1, with 10 bases lining up with TRBD1. The CDR3 covers 15 residues. The J segment lost 2 bases and the V segment lost 3 bases, leaving 1 base of the junction unmatched. Germline V lookup: CDR1 LNHDA, CDR2 SQIVND (reference sequence). The CDR3 DNA follows: TGTGCCAGTAGTATCGGACAGGGGGCCTACAATGAGCAGTTCTTC. Its translation is CASSIGQGAYNEQFF.

This rearrangement joins TRBV27 to TRBJ1-1, with D maybe TRBD1 (6 bases). Germline V gene lookup returns CDR1 MNHEY and CDR2 SMNVEV (reference sequence). The CDR3 is 14 residues long. V lost 3 bases and J lost 4, with 12 bases in between. The DNA for the CDR3 is TGTGCCAGCAGTTTGAGGGGGGCGGGCACTGAAGCTTTCTTT. It yields the protein CASSLRGAGTEAFF.

This clone occurred a few times. This sequence joins TRBV29-1 and TRBJ2-3, with 7 bases that match TRBD2. Germline CDR1 is SQVTM and CDR2 is ANQGSEA. Germline trimming cut 5 bases from V and 0 bases from J; bases unmatched to any gene: 5. The CDR3 extends over 14 amino acids. CDR3 coding DNA: TGCAGCGTTTCTAGCGGCTCTAGCACAGATACGCAGTATTTT. Translating it yields CSVSSGSSTDTQYF.

This clone was observed at least ten times. The chain carries TRBV18 and TRBJ2-7; TRBD1 matches 8 bases. Trimming took 4 bases from V and 6 from J; bases not matched to a gene: 8. CDR1 KGHSH and CDR2 LQKENI come from the germline V gene. The CDR3 has 14 residues. CDR3 DNA sequence: TGTGCCAGCTCACTTGGACAGGGAAGCGTCGAGCAGTACTTC. It encodes CASSLGQGSVEQYF.

This clone turned up a few times. The J gene is TRBJ2-5, the V gene TRBV5-6, with TRBD1 matching over 8 bases. V shed 7 bases and J 8 bases; nucleotides not matched to a gene: 13. Germline V lookup: CDR1 SGHDT, CDR2 YYEEEE. This CDR3 comprises 14 residues. This CDR3 reads CASGRRTGIQTQYF. The CDR3 DNA is TGTGCCAGCGGGAGGCGGACAGGGATCCAAACCCAGTACTTC.

V usage is TRBV9 and J usage is TRBJ2-1, with D perhaps matching TRBD2 (5 bases). Germline CDR1 reads SGDLS; CDR2 reads YYNGEE. The V end lost 2 bases, the J end lost 0 bases, and 9 bases lay between the germline ends. The length of the CDR3 is 15 residues. The CDR3 DNA reads TGTGCCAGCAGCGTGTCGGGATTCTCCTACAATGAGCAGTTCTTC. This codes for CASSVSGFSYNEQFF.

The chain combines TRBV30 with TRBJ1-1; 7 bases map to TRBD1. The CDR3 totals 13 residues. From germline, CDR1 is GTSNPN and CDR2 SVGIG (reference sequence). The trim removed 5 bases at V and 1 base at J, leaving 4 bases unmatched. CDR3 sequence: CAWERGRNTEAFF. In nucleotides, the CDR3 is TGTGCCTGGGAAAGGGGGCGGAACACTGAAGCTTTCTTT.

V is TRBV7-2 and J is TRBJ1-2; 9 bases are shared with TRBD1. The junction had 2 bases not matched to a gene; V was cut back by 3 bases and J by 3 bases. The CDR3 loop spans 14 amino acids. The germline gives CDR1 SGHTA, CDR2 FQGNSA. CDR3 bases: TGTGCCAGCAGCTTTACAGGGGGCGACTATGGCTACACCTTC. It specifies CASSFTGGDYGYTF. The complete variable domain, with remaining parts taken from reference TRBV7-2 and TRBJ1-2, reads GAGVSQSPSNKVTEKGKDVELRCDPISGHTALYWYRQSLGQGLEFLIYFQGNSAPDKSGLPSDRFSAERTGGSVSTLTIQRTQQEDSAVYLCASSFTGGDYGYTFGSGTRLTVV.

V is TRBV30 and J is TRBJ1-1; a possible D gene is TRBD1 (5 bases). The CDR3 runs 11 residues. V dropped 0 bases and J dropped 8 bases, with 7 bases sitting between them. Germline V lookup: CDR1 GTSNPN, CDR2 SVGIG (reference sequence). CDR3 region: CAWSVGAEAFF. CDR3 bases: TGTGCCTGGAGTGTTGGGGCAGAAGCTTTCTTT.

CDR3: CASRLAGGVGYEQYF. CDR3 in DNA: TGTGCCAGCAGGCTCGCTGGGGGGGTTGGCTACGAGCAGTACTTC. This chain links TRBV28 with TRBJ2-7; 7 nucleotides align to TRBD2. CDR1 and CDR2 from the germline V gene are MDHEN and SYDVKM. With V trimmed by 6 bases and J by 3 bases, 11 bases remained unmatched. The CDR3 sequence is 15 residues long.

The chain joins TRBV4-1 to TRBJ2-5, with 10 bases matching TRBD1. The ends lost 4 bases at V and 3 bases at J; junction bases unmatched: 11. The CDR3 has 17 residues. CDR1 MGHRA and CDR2 YSYEKL come from the germline V gene. The CDR3 region has the DNA TGCGCCAGCAGCCTTTTTGGACAGGGGGATGGTGAAGAGACCCAGTACTTC. Protein product: CASSLFGQGDGEETQYF.

This clone was seen more than once but under ten times. The J gene is TRBJ2-6, the V gene TRBV5-1, with D maybe TRBD1 (6 bases). V lost 4 bases and J 0 bases, leaving 14 bases between the germline ends. The CDR3 has 17 residues. Looked up from germline, CDR1 is SGHRS and CDR2 is YFSETQ. The DNA of the CDR3 is TGCGCCAGCAGCCGTAATGACAGGAGCTCTGGGGCCAACGTCCTGACTTTC. Its protein is CASSRNDRSSGANVLTF.

The chain employs TRBV5-6 and TRBJ2-7, with 10 bases fitting TRBD2. In germline, CDR1 is SGHDT, CDR2 YYEEEE. This CDR3 comprises 14 residues. The trim removed 4 bases at V and 3 bases at J, leaving 4 bases unmatched. The chain's CDR3 is CASSGLAADYEQYF. In DNA, the CDR3 is TGTGCCAGCAGCGGACTAGCGGCCGACTACGAGCAGTACTTC.

The gene calls are TRBV27 and TRBJ2-3; the D gene is possibly TRBD1 (6 bases). V lost 1 base to trimming and J lost 0 bases, with 8 bases between them. Germline-derived CDR1 and CDR2 are MNHEY and SMNVEV (reference sequence). The CDR3 is 15 amino acids. The CDR3 is CASSLFTGSTDTQYF. In DNA, the CDR3 is TGTGCCAGCAGTTTATTTACAGGGAGCACAGATACGCAGTATTTT.

This chain connects TRBV4-1 to TRBJ2-5; perhaps TRBD1 as D (6 bases). The CDR3 runs 16 residues. CDR1 and CDR2 from the germline V gene are MGHRA and YSYEKL. Trimming left V 0 bases short and J 6 bases short, with 17 bases between. The CDR3 bases are TGCGCCAGCAGCCAAGACACAGGGTCGTTCTTAAAGACCCAGTACTTC. Protein: CASSQDTGSFLKTQYF.

This clone appeared a few times. This chain connects TRBV5-6 to TRBJ2-3; tentatively, D is TRBD2 (6 bases). Germline V gene lookup returns CDR1 SGHDT and CDR2 YYEEEE. The CDR3 loop spans 13 amino acids. Trimming cost V 2 bases and J 11 bases, with 15 bases left between them. The CDR3 region is CASSFASAREQYF. The CDR3 bases are TGTGCCAGCAGCTTCGCTAGCGCCCGGGAGCAGTATTTT.

This clone showed up just once. The rearrangement joins TRBV7-9 to TRBJ2-7; D is possibly TRBD1 (5 bases). Germline V CDR1 and CDR2: SEHNR, FQNEAQ (reference sequence). The CDR3 consists of 14 residues. Trimming shortened V by 5 bases and J by 1 base, and 12 bases separated the two germline ends. The CDR3 DNA sequence: TGTGCCAGCAGCCCCTCGTGGACATCCTACGAGCAGTACTTC. It encodes CASSPSWTSYEQYF.